These T cell receptor beta chains were read from a single sample in a study of blood T cell repertoires in COVID-19. Repertoires were generated with immunoSEQ multiplex PCR, while TCRdb's copy carries only in-frame clones and drops some. The sample has about 15,000 clones; about 73% are singletons. Sequenced sample: peripheral blood. These receptors all stem from a boy younger than 10 with active or convalescent COVID-19. Each CDR3 is given with its conserved first and last residue. A D gene is named only where the DNA matches it firmly. Clone size is shown for a subset of rows, as once, few, many or a class of expanded clone.

TRBV7-2	NA	NA	TRBJ1-3	CASSLGQGGAGPGNTIYF	TGTGCCAGCAGCTTAGGGCAGGGTGGCGCAGGGCCTGGAAACACCATATATTTT
TRBV4-3	NA	TRBD1	TRBJ1-1	CASSQVQGAPEAFF	TGCGCCAGCAGCCAAGTTCAGGGGGCCCCTGAAGCTTTCTTT
TRBV18	NA	TRBD1	TRBJ1-2	CASSPPSNRDSYGYTF	TGTGCCAGCTCACCGCCTTCAAACCGGGACAGCTATGGCTACACCTTC
TRBV27	NA	NA	TRBJ2-6	CASSLTGPGANVLTF	TGTGCCAGCAGTTTAACAGGACCCGGGGCCAACGTCCTGACTTTC
TRBV27	NA	TRBD1	TRBJ1-5	CASSRGQGLGQPQHF	TGTGCCAGCAGCAGGGGACAGGGCCTGGGTCAGCCCCAGCATTTT
TRBV18	NA	NA	TRBJ1-6	CASRQGTRSYNSPLHF	TGTGCCAGCCGCCAGGGCACCCGCTCCTATAATTCACCCCTCCACTTT
TRBV7-2	NA	NA	TRBJ2-3	CASSFPPADTQYF	TGTGCCAGCAGCTTCCCCCCGGCAGATACGCAGTATTTT
TRBV4-1	NA	NA	TRBJ1-5	CASSQDNRLGGQPQHF	TGCGCCAGCAGCCAAGATAATAGGCTGGGGGGTCAGCCCCAGCATTTT
TRBV20-1	few	NA	TRBJ2-7	CSAVTSYEQYF	TGCAGTGCGGTCACTTCATACGAGCAGTACTTC
TRBV19	NA	NA	TRBJ1-1	CASSVYRNTEAFF	TGTGCCAGTAGTGTTTACAGGAACACTGAAGCTTTCTTT
TRBV28	NA	NA	TRBJ1-5	CASTPGGSPGNQPQHF	TGTGCCAGCACCCCAGGCGGCTCTCCGGGGAATCAGCCCCAGCATTTT
TRBV28	NA	NA	TRBJ1-3	CASSYYRAGNTIYF	TGTGCCAGCAGTTATTACAGGGCTGGAAACACCATATATTTT
TRBV5-1	NA	TRBD1	TRBJ1-2	CASSGGQGWAGNYGYTF	TGCGCCAGCAGCGGTGGACAGGGATGGGCCGGTAACTATGGCTACACCTTC
TRBV28	NA	NA	TRBJ1-4	CASSRNRIDEKLFF	TGTGCCAGCAGTAGAAACAGGATAGATGAAAAACTGTTTTTT
TRBV7-8	medium-sized	TRBD1	TRBJ2-5	CASSDGTGNQETQYF	TGTGCCAGCAGCGACGGGACAGGAAATCAAGAGACCCAGTACTTC
TRBV7-9	NA	TRBD1	TRBJ1-2	CASSYDRGGGYTF	TGTGCCAGCAGCTACGACAGGGGAGGAGGCTACACCTTC
TRBV10-2	NA	NA	TRBJ2-1	CASKILTPLHEQFF	TGCGCCAGCAAAATTTTAACTCCCCTCCATGAGCAGTTCTTC
TRBV10-3	NA	TRBD1	TRBJ1-4	CAISELGQGPGDEKLFF	TGTGCCATCAGTGAACTAGGACAGGGGCCAGGGGATGAAAAACTGTTTTTT
TRBV20-1	NA	NA	TRBJ2-5	CSASRGRETQYF	TGCAGTGCTAGTCGCGGGCGAGAGACCCAGTACTTC
TRBV6-1	NA	NA	TRBJ2-5	CASSEATTGPPETQYF	TGTGCCAGCAGTGAAGCGACAACAGGGCCGCCGGAGACCCAGTACTTC
TRBV9	few	NA	TRBJ2-7	CASSVDLASSYEQYF	TGTGCCAGCAGCGTAGACCTAGCGTCCTCCTACGAGCAGTACTTC
TRBV6-5	NA	NA	TRBJ1-2	CASKDTNYGYTF	TGTGCCAGCAAGGACACTAACTATGGCTACACCTTC
TRBV18	NA	NA	TRBJ1-1	CASSPRHFTEAFF	TGTGCCAGCTCACCGCGGCATTTCACTGAAGCTTTCTTT
TRBV5-1	NA	NA	TRBJ1-2	CASSSPGLQGNYGYTF	TGCGCCAGCAGCTCCCCGGGACTCCAAGGGAACTATGGCTACACCTTC
TRBV28	NA	NA	TRBJ1-6	CASSLRQAKWSYNSPLHF	TGTGCCAGCAGTTTAAGACAGGCCAAATGGTCCTATAATTCACCCCTCCACTTT
TRBV18	NA	TRBD1	TRBJ1-5	CASSPPRLQGGHQPQHF	TGTGCCAGCTCACCACCGCGTTTACAGGGGGGCCATCAGCCCCAGCATTTT